A selection of T cell receptor beta chains follows, all from one sample in a study of blood T cells in healthy people across ages. MiXCR, run by TCRdb on the 5' RACE reads, gives a single entry per CDR3 protein. The sample lists around 700,000 distinct CDR3 sequences, around 25% occurring once. The sample was also linked to a second study, of T cells of mothers and their children.

Source material: blood. These receptors all come from a boy younger than 18 in good health. The CDR3 runs from the conserved cysteine through the conserved F or W. The order of the fields is D gene, clone size, V gene, J gene, CDR3 DNA, CDR3 protein. D genes are given only for firm matches. Size values are once, few and many counts, or a class for expanded clones, and some rows have none.

.,.,TRBV4-2,TRBJ1-4,TGTGCCAGCAGCCAAGCCAGGGAAAAACTGTTTTTT,CASSQAREKLFF
.,many,TRBV2,TRBJ2-5,TGTGCCAGCGTCGGGGTTGAGACCCAGTACTTC,CASVGVETQYF
.,.,TRBV12-3/TRBV12-4,TRBJ2-5,TGTGCCAGCAGTCCGATCTTGAGGGTGGAGGGCCAAGAGACCCAGTACTTC,CASSPILRVEGQETQYF
TRBD1,few,TRBV20-1,TRBJ2-3,TGCAGTGCCCGGAAGGGGGCCAGCACAGATACGCAGTATTTT,CSARKGASTDTQYF
.,few,TRBV20-1,TRBJ1-2,TGCAGTCTTGACGCCCCGGACGGCTACACCTTC,CSLDAPDGYTF
.,.,TRBV11-2,TRBJ1-2,TGTGCCAGCAGCTTAGAGCCGGGCTCCGACTATGGCTACACCTTC,CASSLEPGSDYGYTF
.,.,TRBV28,TRBJ1-5,TGTGCCAGCATGGGGAACACGAGGGCAAGCAATCAGCCCCAGCATTTT,CASMGNTRASNQPQHF
.,.,TRBV15,TRBJ2-1,TGTGCCACCAGCTACAGAGTATGGGATGAGCAGTTCTTC,CATSYRVWDEQFF
TRBD2,.,TRBV12-3/TRBV12-4,TRBJ2-7,TGTGCCAGCAGTTTAGGACTAGCGGAAGGCTACGAGCAGTACTTC,CASSLGLAEGYEQYF
.,.,TRBV13,TRBJ2-7,TGTGCCAGCAGCGGGGGACGGGGCCCCTACGAGCAGTACTTC,CASSGGRGPYEQYF
.,few,TRBV9,TRBJ1-1,TGTGCCAGCAGCAGCCGGACGGATACGAACACTGAAGCTTTCTTT,CASSSRTDTNTEAFF
.,few,TRBV24-1,TRBJ2-4,TGTGCCACCAGTGGAGGGGGGATAGACATTCAGTACTTC,CATSGGGIDIQYF
TRBD2,.,TRBV5-1,TRBJ2-2,TGCGCCAGCAGCAAGGGAACTAGCGTTGGTATCACCGGGGAGCTGTTTTTT,CASSKGTSVGITGELFF
TRBD2,few,TRBV10-1,TRBJ2-1,TGCGCCAGCAGCCAAACTCTAGCGGTATCCTACAATGAGCAGTTCTTC,CASSQTLAVSYNEQFF
TRBD2,.,TRBV7-9,TRBJ2-5,TGTGCCAGCAGCAACCTGCTAGCGGGGACTACAGAGACCCAGTACTTC,CASSNLLAGTTETQYF
TRBD1,few,TRBV3-1,TRBJ2-7,TGTGCCAGCAGCCAACCACAGGGGGCCACCTACGAGCAGTACTTC,CASSQPQGATYEQYF
TRBD1,.,TRBV6-5,TRBJ2-1,TGTGCCAGCATGCGGGACAGGGACTACAATGAGCAGTCCTTC,CASMRDRDYNEQSF
TRBD1,.,TRBV7-3,TRBJ2-6,TGTGCCAGCAGACAGGGGGCTGGGGCCAACGTCCTGACTTTC,CASRQGAGANVLTF
TRBD2,.,TRBV4-2,TRBJ2-4,TGTGCCAGCAGCCTGCTAGCGGGCAAAAACATTCAGTACTTC,CASSLLAGKNIQYF
.,.,TRBV7-9,TRBJ2-5,TGTGCCAGCATCCCGGAAGGGGATCAAGAGACCCAGTACTTC,CASIPEGDQETQYF